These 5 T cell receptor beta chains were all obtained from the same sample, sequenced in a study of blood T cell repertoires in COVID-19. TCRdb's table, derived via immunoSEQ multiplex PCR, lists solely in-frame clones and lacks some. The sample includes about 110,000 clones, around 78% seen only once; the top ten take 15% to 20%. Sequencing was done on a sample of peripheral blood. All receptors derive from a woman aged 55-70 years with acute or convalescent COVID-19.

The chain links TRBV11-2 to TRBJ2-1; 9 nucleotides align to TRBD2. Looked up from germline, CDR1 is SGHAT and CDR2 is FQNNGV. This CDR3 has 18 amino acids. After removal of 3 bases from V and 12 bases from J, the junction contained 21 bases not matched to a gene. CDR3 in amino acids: CASSFFTGPASGALGQFF. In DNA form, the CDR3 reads TGTGCCAGCAGCTTCTTCACCGGCCCGGCTAGCGGGGCGCTGGGGCAGTTCTTC.

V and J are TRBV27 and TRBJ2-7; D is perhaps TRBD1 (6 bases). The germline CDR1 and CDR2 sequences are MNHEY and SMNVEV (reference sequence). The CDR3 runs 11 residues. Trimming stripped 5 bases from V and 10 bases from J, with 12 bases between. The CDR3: CASSRSGVQYF. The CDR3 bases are TGTGCCAGCAGTAGATCAGGGGTACAGTACTTC.

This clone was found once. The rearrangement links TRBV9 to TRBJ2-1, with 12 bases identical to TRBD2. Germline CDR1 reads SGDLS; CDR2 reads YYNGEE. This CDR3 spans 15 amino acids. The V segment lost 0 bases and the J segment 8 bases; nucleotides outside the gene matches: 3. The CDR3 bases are TGTGCCAGCAGCGTAGGGACTAGCGGGAACTATGAGCAGTTCTTC. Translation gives CASSVGTSGNYEQFF.

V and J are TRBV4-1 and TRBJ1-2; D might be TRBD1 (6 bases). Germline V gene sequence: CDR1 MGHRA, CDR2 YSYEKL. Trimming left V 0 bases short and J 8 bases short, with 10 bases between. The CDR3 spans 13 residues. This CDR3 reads CASSQETGLGYTF. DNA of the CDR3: TGCGCCAGCAGCCAAGAGACAGGTTTAGGCTACACCTTC.

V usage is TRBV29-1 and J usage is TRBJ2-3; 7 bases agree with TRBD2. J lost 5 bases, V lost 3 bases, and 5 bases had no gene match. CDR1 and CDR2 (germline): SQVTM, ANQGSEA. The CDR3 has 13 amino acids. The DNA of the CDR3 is TGCAGCGTTGATTTGCGGGGGTTAGATACGCAGTATTTT. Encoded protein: CSVDLRGLDTQYF.